This T cell receptor beta chain was captured by sequencing in a study of shared clonotypes between healthy human individuals. Data came from immunoSEQ multiplex PCR; TCRdb stores just in-frame clones and leaves some out. Here the sample spans 650,000 to 750,000 clones, about two thirds being singletons. Germline values: CDR1 MNHNS, CDR2 SASEGT. V lost 7 bases and J lost 5; bases outside the gene matches: 8. The CDR3 has 14 residues. The chain couples TRBV6-1 to TRBJ2-7; 10 nucleotides line up with TRBD1. This receptor was obtained from a woman in her 30s in good health. Sequencing used memory CD4+ T cells sorted from blood. Subset meaning: CD45RA-negative fraction. CDR3 in DNA: TGTGCCAGCACGTACCGGGACAGGGGAGACGAGCAGTACTTC. As protein: CASTYRDRGDEQYF.